This T cell receptor (beta chain) was recorded in a study of blood T cell repertoires in COVID-19. The germline V gene encodes CDR1 LGHDT and CDR2 YNNKEL (reference sequence). The CDR3 is 18 amino acids. V was cut by 1 base and J by 0 bases, with 17 bases left in between. The data were produced by immunoSEQ multiplex PCR, yet TCRdb's version contains in-frame clones alone and is incomplete. The sample has some 250,000 clones; roughly 93% are singletons. Input material: PBMCs or T cells enriched from blood (not recorded which). The rearrangement uses TRBV3-1 (or the pseudogene TRBV3-2) and TRBJ2-3; D not resolved. The TCR was taken from a woman between 40 and 55 years old with acute COVID-19. CDR3 loop: CASSQGWRRSLSTDTQYF. CDR3 DNA sequence: TGTGCCAGCAGCCAAGGGTGGCGGCGCAGTCTCAGCACAGATACGCAGTATTTT.